Each of the 30 T cell receptor beta chains below was sequenced from the same sample in a study of blood T cell repertoires in COVID-19 (dated by TCRdb to about 2020). The receptor library was made with the immunoSEQ multiplex PCR assay. In its TCRdb copy, this immuneACCESS table keeps in-frame sequences only and misses some clones. Where compared with another copy, unresolved V genes explain less than half of these, and the others have no known cause. The sample table records 240,000 or so clones; 86% of these occur just once. The ten largest clones capture roughly 1.9% of the sample. Sequencing input: PBMCs or T cells enriched from blood (not recorded which). The receptors here all came from a woman aged 45-65 years who had recovered from COVID-19.

The chain employs TRBV5-4 and TRBJ2-1; 8 bases fit TRBD1. The CDR3 runs to 14 residues. Trimming took 3 bases from V and 12 from J; bases not matched to a gene: 11. CDR1 is SGHNT, CDR2 YYREEE, per germline (reference sequence). In nucleotides, the CDR3 is TGTGCCAGCAGCTCTAAAACCTCTGACAGGGGGCAGTTCTTC. Translation: CASSSKTSDRGQFF.

A single count supports this clone. This chain connects TRBV30 to TRBJ2-1, with D unclear. CDR1 is GTSNPN, CDR2 SVGIG, per germline (reference sequence). CDR3 length: 14 residues. V lost 2 bases to trimming and J lost 6 bases, with 14 bases between them. The CDR3 bases are TGTGCCTGGAGTATTGGTGGATCGGGCAATGAGCAGTTCTTC. It codes for CAWSIGGSGNEQFF.

The chain joins TRBV12-3 or TRBV12-4 to TRBJ2-7, with D hard to call. The CDR3 contains 11 residues. Deletions cut 5 bases from V and 9 bases from J, with 11 bases between. In nucleotides, the CDR3 is TGTGCCAGCAGTAGACATCATGGGCAGTACTTC. Its translation: CASSRHHGQYF.

The chain has TRBV18 and TRBJ2-1; 8 nucleotides line up with TRBD1. Germline values: CDR1 KGHSH, CDR2 LQKENI. The CDR3 loop spans 15 amino acids. The V segment lost 0 bases and the J segment 8 bases; nucleotides outside the gene matches: 6. Here the CDR3 reads CASSPPSGGFDEQFF. CDR3 sequence (DNA): TGTGCCAGCTCACCACCGTCAGGGGGCTTCGATGAGCAGTTCTTC.

The chain has TRBV2 and TRBJ2-1; 7 bases are shared with TRBD2. This CDR3 has 15 residues. The ends lost 7 bases at V and 10 bases at J; junction bases unmatched: 16. Germline V CDR1 and CDR2: SNHLY, FYNNEI. The DNA for the CDR3 is TGTGCCAGCAATTCGGGGGGAGGACTCTCGAGGGAGCAGTTCTTC. Its protein is CASNSGGGLSREQFF.

The chain links TRBV7-2 to TRBJ2-3, with 11 positions matching TRBD2. This CDR3 is built from 18 residues. With 2 bases clipped from V and 0 bases from J, the junction kept 7 bases outside the gene matches. Germline V gives CDR1 SGHTA, CDR2 FQGNSA. CDR3 amino acids: CASSLWETSGISTDTQYF. The DNA for the CDR3 is TGTGCCAGCAGCTTATGGGAGACTAGCGGGATCAGCACAGATACGCAGTATTTT.

V and J are TRBV12-3 or TRBV12-4 and TRBJ1-1, with D possibly being TRBD1 (5 bases). V was trimmed by 7 bases and J by 1 base, leaving 7 bases between them. The CDR3 totals 12 residues. The CDR3 DNA is TGTGCCAGCACCCAGGGGAACACTGAAGCTTTCTTT. The encoded protein is CASTQGNTEAFF.

The rearrangement links TRBV5-1 to TRBJ2-5; D not resolved. The CDR3 spans 11 residues. CDR1 is SGHRS and CDR2 is YFSETQ in the germline V gene. V lost 9 bases and J 2 bases, leaving 8 bases between the germline ends. The CDR3 protein is CATQIQETQYF. The CDR3 DNA reads as TGCGCCACCCAAATTCAAGAGACCCAGTACTTC.

This clone was detected many times. The V gene is TRBV28, the J gene TRBJ1-4, with 9 bases that match TRBD1. With V trimmed by 6 bases and J by 5 bases, 7 bases remained unmatched. This CDR3 has 15 residues. The germline V gene has CDR1 MDHEN and CDR2 SYDVKM. CDR3 sequence: CASRGTGTGNEKLFF. For the CDR3, the DNA is TGTGCCAGCAGGGGGACCGGGACAGGGAATGAAAAACTGTTTTTT.

The rearrangement joins TRBV6-5 to TRBJ1-6; 8 nucleotides match TRBD1. The V gene's germline CDR1 is MNHEY and CDR2 SVGAGI. The CDR3 extends over 15 amino acids. The J segment lost 6 bases and the V segment lost 6 bases, leaving 7 bases of the junction unmatched. The CDR3 is CASRVDRAINSPLHF. The CDR3 nucleotides read TGTGCCAGCAGGGTGGACAGGGCGATTAATTCACCCCTCCACTTT.

The rearrangement links TRBV28 to TRBJ1-2; TRBD1 is a possible D gene (5 bases). The V and J ends lost 5 bases and 1 base respectively, with 23 bases between them. This CDR3 is 18 amino acids long. Germline V lookup: CDR1 MDHEN, CDR2 SYDVKM. The CDR3 DNA follows: TGTGCCAGCAGTCCCCAGGGAGGGGCGTCCCCACTTAACTATGGCTACACCTTC. Protein sequence: CASSPQGGASPLNYGYTF.

The chain employs TRBV3-1 (or the pseudogene TRBV3-2) and TRBJ1-1, with 9 bases fitting TRBD1. V dropped 1 base and J dropped 1; count of bases not matched to a gene: 1. This CDR3 contains 15 residues. Germline loops: CDR1 LGHDT, CDR2 YNNKEL (reference sequence). As DNA, the CDR3 is TGTGCCAGCAGCCAAGGGGGACAGGGGAACACTGAAGCTTTCTTT. Translating it yields CASSQGGQGNTEAFF.

The chain employs TRBV3-1 (or the pseudogene TRBV3-2) and TRBJ2-3; TRBD2 aligns across 8 bases. CDR1 and CDR2 (germline): LGHDT, YNNKEL (reference sequence). V shed 0 bases, J shed 4 bases, and the junction held 15 bases outside the gene matches. The CDR3 is 19 amino acids. The CDR3 DNA reads as TGTGCCAGCAGCCAAGAGGCAGGGAGGCGCGGGGGGCCCCCAGATACGCAGTATTTT. Translation gives CASSQEAGRRGGPPDTQYF.

The chain carries TRBV5-4 and TRBJ2-1; 8 bases align to TRBD1. Germline values: CDR1 SGHNT, CDR2 YYREEE (reference sequence). V lost 4 bases to trimming and J lost 2 bases; unmatched junction nucleotides: 5. The CDR3 is made up of 15 amino acids. Here the CDR3 reads CASSADRGTYNEQFF. CDR3 DNA: TGTGCCAGCAGCGCAGACAGGGGTACCTACAATGAGCAGTTCTTC. The full variable domain, in which reference TRBV5-4 and TRBJ2-1 provide the parts outside the CDR3, is ETGVTQSPTHLIKTRGQQVTLRCSSQSGHNTVSWYQQALGQGPQFIFQYYREEENGRGNFPPRFSGLQFPNYSSELNVNALELDDSALYLCASSADRGTYNEQFFGPGTRLTVL.

The chain uses TRBV27 and TRBJ2-2; 8 nucleotides line up with TRBD2. The J segment lost 5 bases and the V segment lost 1 base, leaving 6 bases of the junction unmatched. This CDR3 region has 16 residues. In germline, CDR1 is MNHEY, CDR2 SMNVEV (reference sequence). The CDR3 DNA sequence: TGTGCCAGCAGTTTATTTGGACTAGCTGGTACCGGGGAGCTGTTTTTT. This sequence encodes CASSLFGLAGTGELFF.

This sequence joins TRBV27 and TRBJ2-7; a weak D match, TRBD1 (6 bases). Germline CDR1 reads MNHEY; CDR2 reads SMNVEV (reference sequence). Trimming took 2 bases from V and 2 from J, leaving 10 bases between them. This CDR3 has 14 amino acids. This CDR3 reads CASSLDRYTYEQYF. As DNA, the CDR3 is TGTGCCAGCAGTTTAGACAGGTACACCTACGAGCAGTACTTC.

CDR3 coding DNA: TGTGCCAGCAGAGCCGCAAAACAGGCGTATCAGCCCCAGCATTTT. Residues: CASRAAKQAYQPQHF. The chain uses TRBV28 and TRBJ1-5; D possibly corresponds to TRBD1 (5 bases). Germline CDR1 MDHEN, CDR2 SYDVKM. This CDR3 has 15 residues. Trimming cost V 6 bases and J 5 bases, with 17 bases left between them.

The sample holds a few counts of this clone. V and J are TRBV20-1 and TRBJ2-1, with D possibly being TRBD1 (5 bases). This CDR3 spans 11 amino acids. Germline CDR1 and CDR2: DFQATT and SNEGSKA (reference sequence). The V and J ends lost 4 bases and 8 bases respectively, with 9 bases between them. The CDR3 DNA follows: TGCAGTGCTACCAGGGCTGATGAGCAGTTCTTC. It yields the protein CSATRADEQFF.

The chain links TRBV7-2 to TRBJ2-2; 7 bases align to TRBD2. The CDR3 runs to 18 residues. The V segment lost 1 base and the J segment 3 bases; nucleotides outside the gene matches: 11. Germline CDR1 is SGHTA and CDR2 is FQGNSA. The CDR3 DNA sequence: TGTGCCAGCAGCTTAGGGACCTCCGGGACTACCTACACCGGGGAGCTGTTTTTT. Encoded protein: CASSLGTSGTTYTGELFF.

V gene TRBV15 combines with J gene TRBJ1-1; D gene uncertain. V lost 0 bases to trimming and J lost 1 base, with 6 bases between them. Germline CDR1 is LNHNV and CDR2 is YYDKDF (reference sequence). This CDR3 is built from 14 residues. The CDR3 DNA follows: TGTGCCACCAGCAGAGATGCGGAGAACACTGAAGCTTTCTTT. Translated, it gives CATSRDAENTEAFF.

The V and J genes are TRBV3-1 (or the pseudogene TRBV3-2) and TRBJ1-1, with TRBD1 as a possible D gene (5 bases). The ends were cut back, 4 bases at V and 0 bases at J, with 12 bases in the middle. The CDR3 runs 15 residues. Germline V gene sequence: CDR1 LGHDT, CDR2 YNNKEL (reference sequence). The CDR3 bases are TGTGCCAGCAGCCCACAGACAGCTATGAACACTGAAGCTTTCTTT. It translates to CASSPQTAMNTEAFF.

The chain joins TRBV7-2 to TRBJ2-1; 10 nucleotides line up with TRBD2. The CDR3 has 16 amino acids. Germline-derived CDR1 and CDR2 are SGHTA and FQGNSA. Trimming removed 1 base from V and 10 bases from J; junction bases left unmatched: 10. The CDR3 DNA reads TGTGCCAGCAGCTTAGATGCTAGCGGGGGCCCAGGGGAGCAGTTCTTC. Its protein product is CASSLDASGGPGEQFF. The full variable domain, completed using reference TRBV7-2 and TRBJ2-1, is GAGVSQSPSNKVTEKGKDVELRCDPISGHTALYWYRQSLGQGLEFLIYFQGNSAPDKSGLPSDRFSAERTGGSVSTLTIQRTQQEDSAVYLCASSLDASGGPGEQFFGPGTRLTVL.

This clone turned up a few times. The CDR3 coding sequence is TGTGCCATCAGGGACAGCTCTGGAAACACCATATATTTT. It encodes CAIRDSSGNTIYF. The gene calls are TRBV10-3 and TRBJ1-3; the D gene is possibly TRBD1 (6 bases). The germline CDR1 and CDR2 sequences are ENHRY and SYGVKD. The CDR3 extends over 13 amino acids. Trimming took 6 bases from V and 0 from J, leaving 6 bases between them.

This clone was recorded once. The gene calls are TRBV30 and TRBJ2-1; D gene unclear. The CDR3 runs to 14 residues. The germline V gene encodes CDR1 GTSNPN and CDR2 SVGIG (reference sequence). V was clipped by 4 bases and J by 4 bases, with 14 bases between them. CDR3 DNA sequence: TGTGCCTGGATAAGTAGGAGCAAATACAATGAGCAGTTCTTC. Translated: CAWISRSKYNEQFF.

The chain employs TRBV10-3 and TRBJ2-5; TRBD1 matches at 10 bases. Germline loops: CDR1 ENHRY, CDR2 SYGVKD. CDR3 length: 16 residues. The junction had 10 bases not matched to a gene; V was cut back by 4 bases and J by 5 bases. CDR3 loop: CAISGPGTGASETQYF. CDR3 sequence (DNA): TGTGCCATCAGTGGGCCCGGGACAGGGGCTTCGGAGACCCAGTACTTC.

The chain carries TRBV11-2 and TRBJ1-2; D remains ambiguous. Germline V gene lookup returns CDR1 SGHAT and CDR2 FQNNGV. CDR3 length equals 13 residues. The V end was cut by 3 bases, the J end by 6 bases, with 11 bases between. This CDR3 reads CASSFKAKDGYTF. The CDR3 DNA sequence: TGTGCCAGCAGCTTCAAAGCGAAGGATGGCTACACCTTC.

The chain uses TRBV11-3 and TRBJ2-1; TRBD2 agrees at 9 bases. The V gene end was trimmed by 5 bases and the J gene end by 4 bases; junction bases not matched to a gene: 6. Looked up from germline, CDR1 is SGHNT and CDR2 is YENEEA. The CDR3 covers 15 residues. Written as DNA, the CDR3 is TGTGCCAGCAGCCCCATAGCGGGAGCGTACAATGAGCAGTTCTTC. It translates to CASSPIAGAYNEQFF.

J is TRBJ1-1 and V is TRBV21-1; TRBD1 is the table's D call, not checked against the DNA. TRBV21-1 is a pseudogene segment. This CDR3 has 15 residues. CDR3: CASSKVDSLNTEAFF. The DNA of the CDR3 is TGTGCCAGCAGCAAAGTGGACAGCTTGAACACTGAAGCTTTCTTT.

About this clone: The same CDR3 can be traced to other DNA sequences in this sample. The chain links TRBV5-1 to TRBJ2-5, with D uncertain. Trimming removed 0 bases from V and 3 bases from J, with 6 bases in between. The CDR3 is 13 amino acids. Germline loops: CDR1 SGHRS, CDR2 YFSETQ. Here the CDR3 DNA reads TGCGCCAGCAGCTTGGCGGGTAAAGAGACCCAGTACTTC. It specifies CASSLAGKETQYF.

CDR3 loop: CATGRDTGELFF. DNA of the CDR3: TGTGCCACAGGCCGGGACACCGGGGAGCTGTTTTTT. The V and J genes are TRBV24-1 and TRBJ2-2, with D uncertain. Looked up from germline, CDR1 is KGHDR and CDR2 is SFDVKD. Between the trimmed V and J ends, which lost 10 bases and 3 bases, there was a span of 8 bases. This CDR3 has 12 residues.